This T cell receptor (beta chain) was sequenced for a study of control samples from healthy donors and cancer patients. The repertoire was sequenced with immunoSEQ multiplex PCR; TCRdb's copy has only in-frame clones and lacks some. This repertoire shows about 51,000 clones, roughly 90% found once; its top ten account for 35% to 50%. This clonotype originated in a man in his fifties or sixties with head and neck cancer. The sequenced sample consisted of PBMCs.

DNA for the CDR3: TGTGCCAGCAGCTTCCCCTACGGTGAGCAGTTCTTC. Translated: CASSFPYGEQFF. The chain has TRBV5-5 and TRBJ2-1; D is undetermined. Per the germline V gene, CDR1 is SGHKS and CDR2 is YYEKEE (reference sequence). V lost 2 bases to trimming and J lost 9 bases, with 9 bases between them. The CDR3 is 12 residues long. Supplemented by reference TRBV5-5 and TRBJ2-1, the full variable domain reads DAGVTQSPTHLIKTRGQQVTLRCSPISGHKSVSWYQQVLGQGPQFIFQYYEKEERGRGNFPDRFSARQFPNYSSELNVNALLLGDSALYLCASSFPYGEQFFGPGTRLTVL.